The subject of this entry is one T cell receptor (beta chain). The antigen remains undetermined. The sample belongs to a study of T cell repertoires in cytomegalovirus infection. In the study overall: Both a matching HLA type and CMV infection were indicated by public TCR beta signatures. Study-wide findings and caveats: The study found HLA-C-restricted CMV-specific TCR beta clonotypes dominating the ex vivo response.

V was trimmed by 0 bases and J by 4 bases, leaving 9 bases between them. Germline CDR1 LGHNA, CDR2 YSLEER. The CDR3 runs 14 residues. TCRdb reprocessed the reads with MiXCR, giving one entry per CDR3 protein. In the table there are 380,000 or so distinct CDR3 sequences, roughly 34% of which are singletons. The chain has TRBV4-3 and TRBJ1-1; no firm D call. This sample comprised cultured PBMCs, obtained from culture after CMV antigen stimulation. The clonotype was recovered from a human donor in good health (CMV status not recorded). Some clones in this sample may be carry-over from other donors' samples. CDR3 coding DNA: TGCGCCAGCAGCCAAGACGCGGGATCCACTGAAGCTTTCTTT. Translating it yields CASSQDAGSTEAFF.